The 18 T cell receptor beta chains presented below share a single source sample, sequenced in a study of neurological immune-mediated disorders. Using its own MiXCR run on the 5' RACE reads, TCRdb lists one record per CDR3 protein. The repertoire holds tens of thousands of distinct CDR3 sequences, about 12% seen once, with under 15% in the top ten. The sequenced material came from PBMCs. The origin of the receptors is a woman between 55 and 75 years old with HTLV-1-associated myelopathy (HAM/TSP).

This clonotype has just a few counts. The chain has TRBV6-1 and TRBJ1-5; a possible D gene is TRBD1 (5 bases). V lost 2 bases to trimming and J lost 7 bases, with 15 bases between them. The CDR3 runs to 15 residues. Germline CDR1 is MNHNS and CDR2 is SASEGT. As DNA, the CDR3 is TGTGCCAGCAGTGAATGGCAGGGAGAAGGGCAGCCCCAGCATTTT. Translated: CASSEWQGEGQPQHF.

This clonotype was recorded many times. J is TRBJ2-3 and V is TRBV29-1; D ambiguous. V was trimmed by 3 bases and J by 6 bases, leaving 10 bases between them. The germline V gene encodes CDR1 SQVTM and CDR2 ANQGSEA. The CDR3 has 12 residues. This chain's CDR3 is CSVDWLGDTQYF. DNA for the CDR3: TGCAGCGTTGACTGGCTGGGGGATACGCAGTATTTT.

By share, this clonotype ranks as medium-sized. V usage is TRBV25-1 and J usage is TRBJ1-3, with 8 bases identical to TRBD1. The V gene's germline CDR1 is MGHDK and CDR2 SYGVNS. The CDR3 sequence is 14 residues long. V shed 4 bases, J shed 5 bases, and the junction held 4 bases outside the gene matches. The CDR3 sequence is CASSGQGTRNTIYF. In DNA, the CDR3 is TGTGCCAGCAGTGGACAGGGGACTAGAAACACCATATATTTT. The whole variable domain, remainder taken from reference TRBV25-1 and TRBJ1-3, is EADIYQTPRYLVIGTGKKITLECSQTMGHDKMYWYQQDPGMELHLIHYSYGVNSTEKGDLSSESTVSRIRTEHFPLTLESARPSHTSQYLCASSGQGTRNTIYFGEGSWLTVV.

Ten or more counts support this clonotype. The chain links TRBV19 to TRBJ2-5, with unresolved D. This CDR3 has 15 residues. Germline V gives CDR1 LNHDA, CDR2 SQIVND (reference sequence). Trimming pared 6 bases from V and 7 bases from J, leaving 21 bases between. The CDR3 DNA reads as TGTGCCAGTAGGGATGGATTTATATCATATGGGACCCAGTACTTC. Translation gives CASRDGFISYGTQYF.

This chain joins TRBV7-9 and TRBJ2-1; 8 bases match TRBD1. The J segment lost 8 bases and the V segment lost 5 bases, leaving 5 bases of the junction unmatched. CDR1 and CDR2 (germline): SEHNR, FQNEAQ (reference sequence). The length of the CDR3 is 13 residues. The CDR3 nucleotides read TGTGCCAGCAGCGGCAGGGGGCAGCATGAGCAGTTCTTC. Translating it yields CASSGRGQHEQFF.

The CDR3 sequence is CASSNPGQGADGYTF. In DNA form, the CDR3 reads TGTGCCAGCAGTAACCCCGGACAGGGGGCAGATGGCTACACCTTC. The chain employs TRBV2 and TRBJ1-2, with 11 nucleotides matching TRBD1. V was clipped by 5 bases and J by 6 bases; unmatched bases: 8. Germline V CDR1 and CDR2: SNHLY, FYNNEI. The CDR3 loop spans 15 amino acids.

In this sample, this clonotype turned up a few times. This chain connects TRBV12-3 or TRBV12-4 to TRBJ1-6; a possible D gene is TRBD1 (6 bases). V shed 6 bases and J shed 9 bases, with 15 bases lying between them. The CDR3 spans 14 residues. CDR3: CASSRGATGSPLHF. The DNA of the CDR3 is TGTGCCAGCAGCCGTGGAGCGACAGGTTCACCCCTCCACTTT.

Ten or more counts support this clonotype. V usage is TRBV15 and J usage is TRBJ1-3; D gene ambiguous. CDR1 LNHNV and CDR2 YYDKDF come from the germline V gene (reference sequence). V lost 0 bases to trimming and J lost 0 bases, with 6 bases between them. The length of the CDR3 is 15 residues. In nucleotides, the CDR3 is TGTGCCACCAGCAGAGAGCTTAACTCTGGAAACACCATATATTTT. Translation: CATSRELNSGNTIYF.

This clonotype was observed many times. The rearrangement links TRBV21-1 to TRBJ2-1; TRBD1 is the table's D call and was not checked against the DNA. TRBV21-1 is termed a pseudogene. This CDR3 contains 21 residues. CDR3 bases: TGTGCCAGCAGCAAAGGGGGGATGGGGACAGGCTCGCCCCCCCTCTACAATGAGCAGTTCTTC. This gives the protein CASSKGGMGTGSPPLYNEQFF.

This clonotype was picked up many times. CDR3 protein: CASRGLATHNEQFF. The CDR3 DNA reads TGCGCCAGCAGGGGACTAGCCACCCACAATGAGCAGTTCTTC. The chain carries TRBV5-1 and TRBJ2-1; 9 nucleotides align to TRBD2. The CDR3 loop spans 14 amino acids. The junction had 5 bases not matched to a gene; V was cut back by 5 bases and J by 5 bases. The V gene's germline CDR1 is SGHRS and CDR2 YFSETQ.

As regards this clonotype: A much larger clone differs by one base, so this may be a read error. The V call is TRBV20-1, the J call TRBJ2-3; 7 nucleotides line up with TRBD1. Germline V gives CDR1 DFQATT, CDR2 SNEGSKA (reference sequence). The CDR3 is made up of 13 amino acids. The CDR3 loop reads CNAPRQGQDTQYF. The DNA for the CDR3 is TGCAATGCACCGAGACAGGGTCAAGATACGCAGTATTTT.

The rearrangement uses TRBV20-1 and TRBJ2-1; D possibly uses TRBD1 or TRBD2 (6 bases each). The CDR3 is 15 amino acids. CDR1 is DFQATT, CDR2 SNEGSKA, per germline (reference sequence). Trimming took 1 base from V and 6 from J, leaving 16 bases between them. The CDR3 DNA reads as TGCAGTGCTAGAGGACAGGCGGGAACTAGCAATGAGCAGTTCTTC. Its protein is CSARGQAGTSNEQFF.

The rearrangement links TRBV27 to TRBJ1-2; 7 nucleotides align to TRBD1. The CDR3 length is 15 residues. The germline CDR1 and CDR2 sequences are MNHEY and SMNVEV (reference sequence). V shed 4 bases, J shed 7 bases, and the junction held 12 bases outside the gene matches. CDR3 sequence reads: CASSSHRHGQVGYTF. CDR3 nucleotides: TGTGCCAGCAGTTCTCATCGACACGGACAGGTTGGCTACACCTTC.

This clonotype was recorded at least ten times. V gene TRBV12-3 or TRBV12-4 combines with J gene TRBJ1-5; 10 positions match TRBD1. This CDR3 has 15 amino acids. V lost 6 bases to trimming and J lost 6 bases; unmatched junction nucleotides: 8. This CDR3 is CASRAGTGDFQPQHF. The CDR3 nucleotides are TGTGCCAGCAGGGCCGGGACAGGGGATTTTCAGCCCCAGCATTTT.

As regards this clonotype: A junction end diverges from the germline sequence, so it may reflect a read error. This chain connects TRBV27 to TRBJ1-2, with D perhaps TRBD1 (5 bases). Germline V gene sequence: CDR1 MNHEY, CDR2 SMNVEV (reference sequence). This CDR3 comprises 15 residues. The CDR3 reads CTSSSRPGGDYGYTF. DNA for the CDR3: TGTACCAGCAGTTCCCGCCCTGGGGGGGACTATGGCTACACCTTC.

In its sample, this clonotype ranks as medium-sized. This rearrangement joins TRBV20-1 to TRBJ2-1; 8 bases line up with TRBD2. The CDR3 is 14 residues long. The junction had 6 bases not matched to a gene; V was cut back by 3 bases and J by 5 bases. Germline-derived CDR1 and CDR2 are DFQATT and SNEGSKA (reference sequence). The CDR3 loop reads CSASGGESNNEQFF. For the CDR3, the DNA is TGCAGTGCTAGCGGGGGGGAATCTAACAATGAGCAGTTCTTC.

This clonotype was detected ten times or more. The chain's CDR3 is CSARGFGPNSPLHF. CDR3 sequence (DNA): TGCAGTGCTAGGGGCTTCGGACCTAATTCACCCCTCCACTTT. The chain is built from TRBV20-1 and TRBJ1-6; D unresolved. Per the germline V gene, CDR1 is DFQATT and CDR2 is SNEGSKA (reference sequence). The length of the CDR3 is 14 residues. V dropped 3 bases and J dropped 6 bases, with 12 bases sitting between them.

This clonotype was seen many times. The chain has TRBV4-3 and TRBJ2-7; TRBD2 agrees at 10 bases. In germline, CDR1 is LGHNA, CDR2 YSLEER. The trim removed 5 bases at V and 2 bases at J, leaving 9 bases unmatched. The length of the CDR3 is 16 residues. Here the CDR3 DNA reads TGCGCCAGCAGCGAAGGGCTAGCGGGGGAGACCTACGAGCAGTACTTC. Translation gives CASSEGLAGETYEQYF.